Listed here are 8 T cell receptor beta chains from one sample, sequenced in a study of regulatory T cells in long-lasting Graves disease. Specified time point: newly diagnosed GD, antithyroid drugs for less than 3 months. The TCR library used RNA extracted from PBMCs. Libraries of TCR beta came from iRepertoire HTBI primers plus Arm-PCR of CDR3 regions. TCRdb fed the multiplex PCR reads into MiXCR, producing one record per CDR3 protein. The sample lists around 450,000 distinct CDR3 sequences; around 16% were seen once. These data also formed part of another study, on T cells in Graves' hyperthyroidism and ophthalmopathy.

The sequencing used peripheral blood mononuclear cells (PBMCs), collected at new diagnosis, from a patient treated with antithyroid drugs. The receptors here all came from a man aged 35 to 55 with Graves disease.

The chain uses TRBV4-1 and TRBJ2-6, with D possibly matching TRBD1 (6 bases). The CDR3 runs 23 residues. Trimming took off 0 bases at V and 1 base at J, with 28 bases between the two ends. Looked up from germline, CDR1 is MGHRA and CDR2 is YSYEKL. CDR3 sequence reads: CASSQERLRVAGVKKSGANVLTF. The CDR3 DNA sequence: TGCGCCAGCAGCCAAGAAAGACTAAGGGTGGCAGGGGTGAAAAAATCTGGGGCCAACGTCCTGACTTTC.

The rearrangement uses TRBV24-1 and TRBJ2-1; 13 nucleotides agree with TRBD2. The CDR3 loop spans 16 amino acids. In germline, CDR1 is KGHDR, CDR2 SFDVKD. J was trimmed by 7 bases and V by 4 bases; bases with no gene match: 6. The CDR3 here is CATSEDGTSGKNEQFF. CDR3 DNA: TGTGCCACCAGTGAGGACGGGACTAGCGGGAAGAATGAGCAGTTCTTC.

This clonotype was detected only a few times. The chain recombines TRBV24-1 with TRBJ2-2, with D perhaps given as TRBD1 or TRBD2 (5 bases each). Germline lookup yields CDR1 KGHDR and CDR2 SFDVKD. The V end lost 9 bases, the J end lost 6 bases, and 16 bases lay between the germline ends. CDR3 length: 14 amino acids. The CDR3 here is CATVSAVGAGELFF. As DNA, the CDR3 is TGTGCCACCGTTTCAGCGGTAGGGGCCGGGGAGCTGTTTTTT.

The V gene is TRBV5-1, the J gene TRBJ2-7; D gene ambiguous. Germline values: CDR1 SGHRS, CDR2 YFSETQ. V lost 1 base and J lost 2, with 7 bases in between. This CDR3 contains 13 residues. The chain's CDR3 is CASSLTIPYEQYF. In nucleotides, the CDR3 is TGCGCCAGCAGCTTGACTATACCCTACGAGCAGTACTTC. Drawing the rest from reference TRBV5-1 and TRBJ2-7, the complete variable domain is KAGVTQTPRYLIKTRGQQVTLSCSPISGHRSVSWYQQTPGQGLQFLFEYFSETQRNKGNFPGRFSGRQFSNSRSEMNVSTLELGDSALYLCASSLTIPYEQYFGPGTRLTVT.

In nucleotides, the CDR3 is TGTGCCAGCAGTAGCCGAACGGCCGTATTCGAGCAGTACTTC. Translation gives CASSSRTAVFEQYF. The chain joins TRBV28 to TRBJ2-7, with D unclear. CDR3 length: 14 residues. Germline V gene sequence: CDR1 MDHEN, CDR2 SYDVKM. With 5 bases removed from V and 6 bases from J, the gap between germline ends came to 17 bases.

This clonotype was observed a handful of times. The rearrangement uses TRBV12-5 and TRBJ1-4, with TRBD1 identical over 7 bases. Germline V gene lookup returns CDR1 LGHNT and CDR2 FRNRAP. V gave up 6 bases and J gave up 5 bases; unmatched junction bases: 6. The CDR3 runs 14 residues. CDR3 in DNA: TGTGCTAGTGGAAGAGACAGGGTGAATGAAAAACTGTTTTTT. This translates into CASGRDRVNEKLFF.

This clonotype has at least ten counts. The chain uses TRBV20-1 and TRBJ1-2; D is possibly TRBD1 (6 bases). The V gene lost 0 bases and the J gene lost 0 bases, with 11 bases spanning the gap. Germline lookup yields CDR1 DFQATT and CDR2 SNEGSKA (reference sequence). The CDR3 consists of 15 residues. The CDR3 is CSARDPGDTNYGYTF. The CDR3, as DNA: TGCAGTGCTAGAGATCCGGGGGACACTAACTATGGCTACACCTTC.

This chain links TRBV6-2 or TRBV6-3 with TRBJ2-7; D gene ambiguous. The V end lost 2 bases, the J end lost 1 base, and 9 bases lay between the germline ends. Germline lookup yields CDR1 MNHEY and CDR2 SVGEGT. CDR3 length: 14 residues. The CDR3 sequence is CASSYGIESYEQYF. The CDR3 DNA reads as TGTGCCAGCAGTTACGGGATAGAGTCCTACGAGCAGTACTTC.